The rows below give T cell receptor beta chains drawn from one sample of a study of beta chain features in type 1 diabetes. Method: immunoSEQ multiplex PCR; TCRdb's copy keeps in-frame clones and lacks some. The sample includes around 300,000 clones, about 7.8% of them seen just once. Sequenced material: central memory CD4+ T cells from blood. These TCRs come from a woman between 18 and 29 years old in good health. Each CDR3 is given with its conserved first and last residue. The D gene is left open where the match is weak. The size field is filled for only some rows; it gives once, few, many or a size class.

j_gene | v_gene | abundance | d_gene | CDR3nt | CDR3aa
TRBJ1-2 | TRBV29-1 | few | . | TGCAGCGTTGTAGACCCAGGGAACTATGGCTACACCTTC | CSVVDPGNYGYTF
TRBJ1-5 | TRBV7-2 | . | TRBD1 | TGTGCCAGCAGCGAAGGGACAGCTAGCAATCAGCCCCAGCATTTT | CASSEGTASNQPQHF
TRBJ2-1 | TRBV5-6 | . | . | TGTGCCAGCAGTGGCCAAGTTAATTATGAGCAGTTCTTC | CASSGQVNYEQFF
TRBJ2-1 | TRBV29-1 | . | . | TGCAGCGTGGCCCCAGCCAATGAGCAGTTCTTC | CSVAPANEQFF
TRBJ1-5 | TRBV23-1 | . | TRBD1 | TGCGCCAGCAGTCAATTATACAGGGGGTTTGGCAATCAGCCCCAGCATTTT | CASSQLYRGFGNQPQHF
TRBJ1-2 | TRBV19 | . | . | TGTGCCAGTAGGAACGACAGACTTAACTATGGCTACACCTTC | CASRNDRLNYGYTF
TRBJ2-3 | TRBV30 | few | . | TGTGCCTGGAGTGTAGGAGGGAGGAGGACAGATACGCAGTATTTT | CAWSVGGRRTDTQYF
TRBJ1-1 | TRBV30 | few | . | TGTGCCTGGACCAAGGGGTTCACTGAAGCTTTCTTT | CAWTKGFTEAFF
TRBJ2-1 | TRBV11-3 | many | . | TGTGCCAGCAGCTTAGTGGGCAGGGGCACCTACAATGAGCAGTTCTTC | CASSLVGRGTYNEQFF
TRBJ2-2 | TRBV28 | few | TRBD1 | TGTGCCAGCAGTTTAGTCCGGACAGGGGGTACCGGGGAGCTGTTTTTT | CASSLVRTGGTGELFF
TRBJ2-7 | TRBV29-1 | few | . | TGCAGCGTTGTAGTTTCGGCCTACGAGCAGTACTTC | CSVVVSAYEQYF
TRBJ1-1 | TRBV10-3 | . | . | TGTGCCATCAGCCAAAGCGGGACGACGAACACTGAAGCTTTCTTT | CAISQSGTTNTEAFF
TRBJ1-6 | TRBV6-5 | . | . | TGTGCCAGCTGGAGGGGTTCCTATAATTCACCCCTCCACTTT | CASWRGSYNSPLHF
TRBJ1-5 | TRBV4-1 | . | . | TGCGCCAGCAGCCAAAGAGGAGACAATCAGCCCCAGCATTTT | CASSQRGDNQPQHF
TRBJ2-2 | TRBV29-1 | . | TRBD2 | TGCAGCGTTCGAACCGGACTAGCGGCGAACACCGGGGAGCTGTTTTTT | CSVRTGLAANTGELFF
TRBJ1-5 | TRBV28 | . | . | TGTGCCAGCAGCACAGGTAGTGGCAATCAGCCCCAGCATTTT | CASSTGSGNQPQHF
TRBJ2-7 | TRBV7-9 | . | . | TGTGCCAGCAGCCGAGAAGCCGGGACATCTAGAGACGAGCAGTACTTC | CASSREAGTSRDEQYF
TRBJ2-7 | TRBV7-8 | . | . | TGTGCCAGCAGCTTAGGGAGACATGGGACGTACGAGCAGTACTTC | CASSLGRHGTYEQYF
TRBJ1-3 | TRBV9 | few | . | TGTGCCAGCAGCGTCGAGTATCCCCCCATATATTTT | CASSVEYPPIYF
TRBJ1-1 | TRBV18 | . | TRBD1 | TGTGCCAGCTCACCGTCGGACAGGCAGAACACTGAAGCTTTCTTT | CASSPSDRQNTEAFF
TRBJ2-1 | TRBV18 | . | . | TGTGCCAGCTCACCAGATGGGGAGAGGCGACAGTTCTTC | CASSPDGERRQFF
TRBJ2-1 | TRBV10-3 | . | TRBD1 | TGTGCCATCAGGGGGACAGATGAGGATGAGCAGTTCTTC | CAIRGTDEDEQFF
TRBJ1-2 | TRBV5-4 | . | . | TGTGCCAGCAGCTTGGGTAGAACCTATGGCTACACCTTC | CASSLGRTYGYTF
TRBJ2-3 | TRBV10-3 | few | . | TGTGCCATCAGTGAGGGGAGCCCGGATACGCAGTATTTT | CAISEGSPDTQYF
TRBJ1-6 | TRBV25-1 | few | . | TGTGCCAGCAGTTTCCGGCAGGACGGTTCACCCCTCCACTTT | CASSFRQDGSPLHF
TRBJ2-3 | TRBV4-3 | few | . | TGCGCCAGCAGCCCGAGTAGCACAGATACGCAGTATTTT | CASSPSSTDTQYF
TRBJ2-7 | TRBV23-1 | few | . | TGCGCCAGCAGTAAGACCTACGAGCAGTACTTC | CASSKTYEQYF
TRBJ2-1 | TRBV29-1 | . | . | TGCAGCGTGCATGTGGTCGCGAGGAGGGGGTACAATGAGCAGTTCTTC | CSVHVVARRGYNEQFF
TRBJ2-6 | TRBV7-9 | . | . | TGTGCCAGCAACAAACGCCAAACTGGGGCCAACGTCCTGACTTTC | CASNKRQTGANVLTF
TRBJ1-1 | TRBV5-1 | many | TRBD1 | TGCGCCAGCAGCTTGGCAGGGGGCGTGAACACTGAAGCTTTCTTT | CASSLAGGVNTEAFF
TRBJ1-4 | TRBV9 | many | . | TGTGCCAGCAGGGGACACCTTAATGAAAAACTGTTTTTT | CASRGHLNEKLFF
TRBJ2-7 | TRBV7-2 | many | . | TGTGCCAGCAGCTTAAGGGTTATTAGGTACGAGCAGTACTTC | CASSLRVIRYEQYF
TRBJ1-6 | TRBV7-3 | few | TRBD1 | TGTGCCAGCAGCTTGGACAGGGGAAGTTCACCCCTCCACTTT | CASSLDRGSSPLHF
TRBJ2-3 | TRBV6-5 | few | . | TGTGCCAGCCAAGTCCCTGGCGGAGATACGCAGTATTTT | CASQVPGGDTQYF
TRBJ1-2 | TRBV28 | . | . | TGTGCCAGCAGACCAACAGGGACTGGTGGCTACACCTTC | CASRPTGTGGYTF
TRBJ1-1 | TRBV18 | . | . | TGTGCCAGCTCACCACCTTCGACAGGGAACACTGAAGCTTTCTTT | CASSPPSTGNTEAFF
TRBJ2-1 | TRBV5-1 | . | . | TGCGCCAGCGGCAGGGGTGACAATGAGCAGTTCTTC | CASGRGDNEQFF
TRBJ1-2 | TRBV7-7 | few | . | TGTGCCCTAAAAGGCAGAAATGGCTACACCTTC | CALKGRNGYTF
TRBJ1-5 | TRBV28 | few | . | TGTGCCAGTTCTTCTTCAAGATCGACCCAGCATTTT | CASSSSRSTQHF